This entry is about one T cell receptor beta chain. Profiled with immunoSEQ multiplex PCR; TCRdb holds only in-frame clones, not every one. The repertoire consists of about 53,000 clones, with about nine tenths occurring once and the leading ten covering more than 12%. The data stem from a study of control samples from healthy donors and cancer patients. CDR1 and CDR2 (germline): LNHDA, SQIVND (reference sequence). The CDR3 totals 18 residues. V lost 5 bases, J lost 6 bases, and 19 bases stayed unmatched. The sequence was obtained from a man in his sixties with head and neck cancer. The chain employs TRBV19 and TRBJ1-2, with 9 nucleotides matching TRBD1. The sequenced sample was PBMCs. CDR3 DNA: TGTGCCAGTAGTTCCCAGACGTCCCGGGACAGGGCCGGGGATGGCTACACCTTC. This codes for CASSSQTSRDRAGDGYTF. The full variable domain, its missing parts supplied by reference TRBV19 and TRBJ1-2, is DGGITQSPKYLFRKEGQNVTLSCEQNLNHDAMYWYRQDPGQGLRLIYYSQIVNDFQKGDIAEGYSVSREKKESFPLTVTSAQKNPTAFYLCASSSQTSRDRAGDGYTFGSGTRLTVV.